The rows below give T cell receptor beta chains drawn from one sample of a study of monozygotic twins with inflammatory bowel disease. TCRdb reprocessed the 5' RACE reads and stores each CDR3 protein as one record, lacking DNA. In all, the sample yields 310,000 or so distinct CDR3 sequences. Sequencing was carried out using blood. The origin of the receptors is a human donor with ulcerative colitis or Crohn's disease, or a healthy co-twin of an affected twin (not recorded which). Each CDR3 is given with its conserved first and last residue.

j_call	v_call	cdr3_aa
TRBJ2-2	TRBV11-2	CASSPELRGTGELFF
TRBJ2-7	TRBV5-1	CASSSGPGEGYEQYF
TRBJ2-2	TRBV10-3	CAISDVGQEAGELFF
TRBJ2-7	TRBV28	CASSRSRVATLINEQYF
TRBJ1-2	TRBV27	CASSFLGGLGGYTF
TRBJ1-2	TRBV27	CASSQGPADGYTF
TRBJ1-1	TRBV7-9	CASSLIGGEAFF
TRBJ1-5	TRBV7-8	CASSLAVNSNQPQHF
TRBJ2-5	TRBV4-1	CASSPRSGNQETQYF
TRBJ2-2	TRBV2	CASSHSQGLAGDRTGELFF
TRBJ1-5	TRBV20-1	CSARRRGGNQPQHF
TRBJ1-1	TRBV3-1	CASSHLQGGEWFF
TRBJ1-5	TRBV20-1	CSASRSRADQPQHF
TRBJ2-1	TRBV12-3/TRBV12-4	CASSLGAGGTSAYRDEQFF
TRBJ2-7	TRBV7-9	CASSFPRDSVYEQYF
TRBJ2-3	TRBV4-3	CASSQEWARPEDTQYF
TRBJ1-1	TRBV5-1	CARPDRGRKADF
TRBJ2-7	TRBV3-1	CASSQVRQGGSYEQYF
TRBJ2-1	TRBV9	CASSAGLLSSYNEQFF
TRBJ1-5	TRBV15	CATSRRQGILHQPQHF
TRBJ2-1	TRBV14	CASSRTDSSYNEQFF
TRBJ2-4	TRBV21-1	CASSKAPAKNIQYF
TRBJ2-7	TRBV9	CASSRGASGGYYEQYF
TRBJ2-7	TRBV2	CASRALTSGSYEQYF
TRBJ1-1	TRBV7-3	CASSLSDDTEAFF